The source of this TCR beta chain is a study of T cells in Graves' hyperthyroidism and ophthalmopathy. RNA transcripts gave rise to amplified TCR beta CDR3 regions. TCR CDR3 underwent first-round RT-PCR with the HTBI primer set. TCRdb called the multiplex PCR reads again in MiXCR, with one record for every CDR3 protein. The sample has hundreds of thousands of distinct CDR3 sequences, 35% seen once. The CDR3 contains 15 residues. The germline CDR1 and CDR2 sequences are ENHRY and SYGVKD. The V gene end was trimmed by 8 bases and the J gene end by 10 bases; junction bases not matched to a gene: 16. This chain connects TRBV10-3 to TRBJ2-5; TRBD1 matches at 10 bases. Sample: blood. This clonotype originated in a woman aged 40 to 50 with Graves' hyperthyroidism. The CDR3 region has the DNA TGTGCCATCGGGACAGGGGCCCAAAGGCAAGAGGACCAGTACTTC. This codes for CAIGTGAQRQEDQYF.